This T cell receptor beta chain was captured by sequencing in a study of T cell repertoires in cytomegalovirus infection. For the study at large: Public TCR beta signatures provided an indication of both CMV infection and a matching HLA type. Study-level results: Pooled public TCR beta family frequency picked out CMV carriers with the relevant HLA. In two of eight donors, the top clonotype was HLA-C-restricted CMV-specific.

This clonotype was observed at least ten times. The antigen is not known. V lost 4 bases to trimming and J lost 1 base; unmatched junction nucleotides: 7. The CDR3 contains 15 residues. Germline lookup yields CDR1 SGHRS and CDR2 YFSETQ. TCRdb used MiXCR to reprocess the reads, holding one entry per CDR3 protein. The sample consists of more than 140,000 distinct CDR3 sequences, roughly 6% of them appearing once. The genes are TRBV5-1 and TRBJ1-1; 7 bases are a match to TRBD1. The sequencing input was PBMCs. The clonotype originates from a human donor in good health (CMV status not recorded). Some clones in this sample may be carry-over from other donors' samples. CDR3 sequence: CASSPLPGGNTEAFF. For the CDR3, the DNA is TGCGCCAGCAGCCCGCTACCAGGGGGGAACACTGAAGCTTTCTTT.